The 7 T cell receptor beta chains below were found in one sample sequenced in a study of T cell responses to AZD1222 COVID-19 vaccine. Sequenced by immunoSEQ multiplex PCR; TCRdb stores in-frame clones only, minus some. The repertoire has tens of thousands of clones, 80% of them found once; the top ten carry around 45%. Sequenced here: peripheral blood, sampled 28 days after the second AZD1222 dose. The receptors originated from an adult who received the AZD1222 COVID-19 vaccine.

The chain links TRBV5-5 to TRBJ2-3; D gene uncertain. Trimming cost V 4 bases and J 0 bases, with 6 bases left between them. The CDR3 contains 13 residues. Germline CDR1 SGHKS, CDR2 YYEKEE (reference sequence). DNA of the CDR3: TGTGCCAGCAGCCGATTGAGCACAGATACGCAGTATTTT. The encoded protein is CASSRLSTDTQYF.

This clone was recorded a few times. V is TRBV7-3 and J is TRBJ2-3, with a possible D match to TRBD1 (6 bases). Germline assignment: CDR1 SGHTA and CDR2 FQGTGA. The ends were cut back, 0 bases at V and 4 bases at J, with 11 bases in the middle. This CDR3 comprises 15 residues. The CDR3 DNA reads TGTGCCAGCAGCTTAACCGCAGGGGCGGCAGATACGCAGTATTTT. Protein sequence: CASSLTAGAADTQYF.

This rearrangement joins TRBV2 to TRBJ2-7; 7 bases are shared with TRBD2. Germline lookup yields CDR1 SNHLY and CDR2 FYNNEI. The CDR3 has 15 amino acids. V trimming: 4 bases; J trimming: 0 bases; junction bases outside the gene matches: 6. The CDR3 sequence is CASSGRAGNSYEQYF. CDR3 nucleotides: TGTGCCAGCAGTGGCCGAGCGGGAAACTCCTACGAGCAGTACTTC.

The V call is TRBV30, the J call TRBJ2-7; D uncertain. Germline V lookup: CDR1 GTSNPN, CDR2 SVGIG (reference sequence). Trimming took 0 bases from V and 5 from J, leaving 8 bases between them. There are 12 residues in the CDR3. CDR3 nucleotide sequence: TGTGCCTGGAGTGTACACGACGACGAGCAGTACTTC. Amino acid sequence: CAWSVHDDEQYF.

V is TRBV3-1 (or the pseudogene TRBV3-2) and J is TRBJ2-2; no firm D call. Germline CDR1 LGHDT, CDR2 YNNKEL (reference sequence). V was shortened by 2 bases and J by 5 bases, with 0 bases between the two germline ends. The CDR3 is 11 amino acids. CDR3 in amino acids: CASSQTGELFF. The CDR3 DNA is TGTGCCAGCAGCCAAACCGGGGAGCTGTTTTTT.

The chain uses TRBV7-8 and TRBJ1-4; 11 bases align to TRBD1. Looked up from germline, CDR1 is SGHVS and CDR2 is FQNEAQ. CDR3 length: 17 amino acids. The V gene end was trimmed by 7 bases and the J gene end by 8 bases; junction bases not matched to a gene: 15. CDR3 nucleotides: TGTGCCAGCAAGTACCGGGACAGGGGGAAAGGAGGGGAAAAACTGTTTTTT. Protein sequence: CASKYRDRGKGGEKLFF.

The gene calls are TRBV14 and TRBJ2-1, with D uncertain. Germline CDR1 is SGHDN and CDR2 is FVKESK. This CDR3 is 12 amino acids long. V lost 4 bases to trimming and J lost 0 bases, with 1 base between them. Here the CDR3 DNA reads TGTGCCAGCAGCCCCTCCTACAATGAGCAGTTCTTC. Translation: CASSPSYNEQFF.